Listed here are 16 T cell receptor beta chains from one sample, sequenced in a study of blood T cell repertoires in COVID-19 (dated by TCRdb to 2019 to 2021). Libraries were built with the immunoSEQ multiplex PCR assay. TCRdb holds this immuneACCESS table with in-frame rearrangements only. Some clones are missing; in checked studies, unresolved V genes explain under half, and the rest has no known cause. The sample includes 120,000 to 150,000 clones, with 65% to 85% observed a single time. 8.6% of the sample is in the top ten clones. The source material was peripheral blood. Receptor source: a man aged 50 to 60 with active or convalescent COVID-19.

The gene calls are TRBV7-8 and TRBJ1-3; D may be TRBD1 (6 bases). Germline CDR1 reads SGHVS; CDR2 reads FQNEAQ. Trimming pared 3 bases from V and 0 bases from J, leaving 18 bases between. CDR3 length: 18 amino acids. CDR3 coding DNA: TGTGCCAGCAGCTTCGACAGGCAATTACCCGGCTCTGGAAACACCATATATTTT. As protein: CASSFDRQLPGSGNTIYF. Together with reference TRBV7-8 and TRBJ1-3, the CDR3 gives the full variable domain: GAGVSQSPRYKVAKRGQDVALRCDPISGHVSLFWYQQALGQGPEFLTYFQNEAQLDKSGLPSDRFFAERPEGSVSTLKIQRTQQEDSAVYLCASSFDRQLPGSGNTIYFGEGSWLTVV.

The V call is TRBV12-3 or TRBV12-4, the J call TRBJ2-7; TRBD1 matches at 7 bases. Trimming removed 5 bases from V and 2 bases from J; junction bases left unmatched: 3. The CDR3 sequence is 13 residues long. CDR3 loop: CASSNRGPYEQYF. The CDR3 DNA reads TGTGCCAGCAGTAACAGGGGACCCTACGAGCAGTACTTC.

The V gene is TRBV9, the J gene TRBJ1-1; TRBD1 might be the D (6 bases). Germline V gene data show CDR1 as SGDLS and CDR2 as YYNGEE. Trimming stripped 3 bases from V and 4 bases from J, with 10 bases between. The CDR3 extends over 13 amino acids. This CDR3 is CASSDLGGTEAFF. CDR3 in DNA: TGTGCCAGCAGCGACCTAGGGGGCACTGAAGCTTTCTTT.

This chain uses TRBV6-5 with TRBJ1-3, with 8 nucleotides matching TRBD1. CDR3 length: 14 amino acids. CDR1 and CDR2 from the germline V gene are MNHEY and SVGAGI. V gave up 6 bases and J gave up 2 bases; unmatched junction bases: 3. CDR3: CASRLTGAGNTIYF. DNA of the CDR3: TGTGCCAGCAGGCTGACAGGGGCTGGAAACACCATATATTTT.

CDR3: CASSQVEGLAGLYF. The CDR3, as DNA: TGTGCCAGCAGCCAAGTGGAGGGACTAGCGGGACTGTATTTT. The chain uses TRBV4-2 and TRBJ2-3; 13 bases are a match to TRBD2. The junction had 6 bases not matched to a gene; V was cut back by 1 base and J by 14 bases. This CDR3 region has 14 residues. Germline lookup yields CDR1 LGHNA and CDR2 YNFKEQ.

The rearrangement uses TRBV9 and TRBJ2-4, with TRBD2 matching 10 bases. V gave up 0 bases and J gave up 5 bases; unmatched junction bases: 11. The V gene's germline CDR1 is SGDLS and CDR2 YYNGEE. This CDR3 region has 18 residues. The CDR3 is CASSVGSSGSSAQNIQYF. CDR3 DNA: TGTGCCAGCAGCGTAGGTTCTAGCGGGAGTTCGGCCCAAAACATTCAGTACTTC.

This clone was found a few times. The rearrangement uses TRBV9 and TRBJ2-2; no reliable D call. The CDR3 loop spans 14 amino acids. Trimming took 3 bases from V and 1 from J, leaving 7 bases between them. CDR1 SGDLS and CDR2 YYNGEE come from the germline V gene. CDR3 DNA sequence: TGTGCCAGCAGCGATGTTAGGAACACCGGGGAGCTGTTTTTT. Its protein product is CASSDVRNTGELFF.

This rearrangement joins TRBV3-1 (or the pseudogene TRBV3-2) to TRBJ2-7; no clear D. Germline V lookup: CDR1 LGHDT, CDR2 YNNKEL (reference sequence). Between the trimmed V and J ends, which lost 0 bases and 3 bases, there was a span of 12 bases. The CDR3 is 15 residues long. In DNA form, the CDR3 reads TGTGCCAGCAGCCAAGACTCCTCAGGTGTCTACGAGCAGTACTTC. The encoded protein is CASSQDSSGVYEQYF.

The V call is TRBV7-6, the J call TRBJ1-6, with 9 bases aligning to TRBD1. V dropped 5 bases and J dropped 6; count of bases not matched to a gene: 5. Germline-derived CDR1 and CDR2 are SGHVS and FNYEAQ. This CDR3 contains 15 residues. The CDR3 coding sequence is TGTGCCAGCAGCCCTAGACAGGGGGTTAATTCACCCCTCCACTTT. Its protein is CASSPRQGVNSPLHF.

The chain's CDR3 is CASSPTRESYNEQFF. Here the CDR3 DNA reads TGTGCCAGCAGCCCGACTAGGGAGTCCTACAATGAGCAGTTCTTC. J is TRBJ2-1 and V is TRBV11-3; possible D gene TRBD2, 6 bases. The germline gives CDR1 SGHNT, CDR2 YENEEA. V dropped 5 bases and J dropped 1 base, with 12 bases sitting between them. The CDR3 is made up of 15 amino acids.

The V and J genes are TRBV7-2 and TRBJ2-3; TRBD2 matches 8 bases. The CDR3 has 13 residues. V shed 1 base, J shed 7 bases, and the junction held 1 base outside the gene matches. Looked up from germline, CDR1 is SGHTA and CDR2 is FQGNSA. The CDR3 spells CASSLGTSNTQYF. The CDR3, as DNA: TGTGCCAGCAGCTTAGGGACTAGCAATACGCAGTATTTT.

This CDR3 is CASSFGIGHPETQYF. The CDR3 region has the DNA TGTGCCAGCAGTTTTGGCATTGGGCATCCAGAGACCCAGTACTTC. The genes are TRBV28 and TRBJ2-5; D unresolved. Looked up from germline, CDR1 is MDHEN and CDR2 is SYDVKM. There are 15 residues in the CDR3. The V and J ends lost 3 bases and 4 bases respectively, with 15 bases between them.

The J gene is TRBJ1-6, the V gene TRBV7-9; no firm D call. Trimming cost V 5 bases and J 2 bases, with 10 bases left between them. The CDR3 has 15 residues. The germline V gene encodes CDR1 SEHNR and CDR2 FQNEAQ (reference sequence). In DNA form, the CDR3 reads TGTGCCAGCAGCCCAGGAGGCGCCTATAATTCACCCCTCCACTTT. Amino acids: CASSPGGAYNSPLHF. The complete variable domain, with remaining parts taken from reference TRBV7-9 and TRBJ1-6, reads DTGVSQNPRHKITKRGQNVTFRCDPISEHNRLYWYRQTLGQGPEFLTYFQNEAQLEKSRLLSDRFSAERPKGSFSTLEIQRTEQGDSAMYLCASSPGGAYNSPLHFGNGTRLTVT.

This chain uses TRBV18 with TRBJ2-3, with D maybe TRBD1 (5 bases). Germline-derived CDR1 and CDR2 are KGHSH and LQKENI. The CDR3 runs 16 residues. Trimming left V 4 bases short and J 0 bases short, with 14 bases between. CDR3 in DNA: TGTGCCAGCTCACGGGCAGGGTTGACTAGCACAGATACGCAGTATTTT. It yields the protein CASSRAGLTSTDTQYF.

The chain joins TRBV9 to TRBJ2-3, with 8 bases matching TRBD2. V gave up 4 bases and J gave up 4 bases; unmatched junction bases: 8. Germline V gene data show CDR1 as SGDLS and CDR2 as YYNGEE. The CDR3 loop spans 15 amino acids. This CDR3 reads CASSKGLGDADTQYF. The CDR3 DNA is TGTGCCAGCAGCAAGGGACTAGGCGACGCAGATACGCAGTATTTT.

The chain has TRBV11-2 and TRBJ1-4, with D tentatively TRBD1 (5 bases). This CDR3 has 14 amino acids. Trimming removed 3 bases at V and 3 bases at J, with 8 bases between. Germline V gene sequence: CDR1 SGHAT, CDR2 FQNNGV. CDR3 in amino acids: CASSFDSANEKLFF. CDR3 DNA sequence: TGTGCCAGCAGCTTTGACAGCGCTAATGAAAAACTGTTTTTT.